Below are 14 T cell receptor beta chains sequenced from a single sample in a study of blood T cell repertoires in COVID-19. Repertoires were generated with immunoSEQ multiplex PCR, while TCRdb's copy carries only in-frame clones and drops some. The sample records some 250,000 clones, 70% to 90% being singletons. Sequenced material: peripheral blood. The receptors originated from a woman aged 25 to 39 with acute or convalescent COVID-19.

The chain links TRBV9 to TRBJ2-1; 9 nucleotides match TRBD2. This CDR3 spans 14 amino acids. J lost 3 bases, V lost 3 bases, and 1 base had no gene match. In germline, CDR1 is SGDLS, CDR2 YYNGEE. The CDR3 reads CASSASGNYNEQFF. The DNA of the CDR3 is TGTGCCAGCAGCGCTAGCGGGAACTACAATGAGCAGTTCTTC.

The table lists this clone with a count of one. The chain carries TRBV13 and TRBJ2-1, with TRBD1 identical over 9 bases. The CDR3 has 15 amino acids. Unmatched junction bases numbered 7, after V lost 6 bases and J lost 4 bases. Per the germline V gene, CDR1 is PRHDT and CDR2 is FYEKMQ (reference sequence). The CDR3 DNA is TGTGCCAGCAGTCCCGGGACAGGGATTTACAATGAGCAGTTCTTC. Translation gives CASSPGTGIYNEQFF.

This chain links TRBV12-5 with TRBJ1-3; maybe TRBD1 (5 bases). The CDR3 is made up of 14 amino acids. Germline V lookup: CDR1 LGHNT, CDR2 FRNRAP. Trimming stripped 4 bases from V and 2 bases from J, with 9 bases between. The CDR3 DNA follows: TGTGCTAGTGGTTCGGGGGGGGCTGGAAACACCATATATTTT. This encodes CASGSGGAGNTIYF. The full variable domain, its missing parts supplied by reference TRBV12-5 and TRBJ1-3, is DARVTQTPRHKVTEMGQEVTMRCQPILGHNTVFWYRQTMMQGLELLAYFRNRAPLDDSGMPKDRFSAEMPDATLATLKIQPSEPRDSAVYFCASGSGGAGNTIYFGEGSWLTVV.

This clone was observed a handful of times. The chain links TRBV7-9 to TRBJ1-3, with D unresolved. V was cut by 2 bases and J by 0 bases, with 11 bases left in between. The CDR3 runs 16 residues. Looked up from germline, CDR1 is SEHNR and CDR2 is FQNEAQ (reference sequence). In nucleotides, the CDR3 is TGTGCCAGCAGCTTAAGTGCGTGGGCCTCTGGAAACACCATATATTTT. It yields the protein CASSLSAWASGNTIYF.

V is TRBV13 and J is TRBJ2-1; 7 bases align to TRBD2. V shed 2 bases, J shed 10 bases, and the junction held 8 bases outside the gene matches. The CDR3 is made up of 14 amino acids. The germline CDR1 and CDR2 sequences are PRHDT and FYEKMQ (reference sequence). The CDR3 sequence: CASSLWGGAYEQFF. For the CDR3, the DNA is TGTGCCAGCAGCTTATGGGGGGGAGCGTACGAGCAGTTCTTC.

J is TRBJ1-1 and V is TRBV29-1, with unresolved D. Germline CDR1 and CDR2: SQVTM and ANQGSEA. The CDR3 loop spans 12 amino acids. Trimming stripped 4 bases from V and 2 bases from J, with 8 bases between. Here the CDR3 DNA reads TGCAGCGTTGGACAATTAAACACTGAAGCTTTCTTT. It is translated as CSVGQLNTEAFF.

The gene calls are TRBV29-1 and TRBJ1-2; perhaps TRBD1 as D (5 bases). This CDR3 is 12 amino acids long. The germline gives CDR1 SQVTM, CDR2 ANQGSEA. The CDR3 region is CSLSQGTYGYTF. In DNA form, the CDR3 reads TGCAGTCTCTCCCAGGGTACCTATGGCTACACCTTC.

The chain couples TRBV5-4 to TRBJ2-7; 13 nucleotides agree with TRBD2. This CDR3 has 14 amino acids. Germline V gives CDR1 SGHNT, CDR2 YYREEE (reference sequence). The trim removed 0 bases at V and 11 bases at J, leaving 5 bases unmatched. The CDR3 region has the DNA TGTGCCAGCAGCTTGGGGACTAGCGGGAGTGGGGAGTACTTC. Translation: CASSLGTSGSGEYF.

This rearrangement joins TRBV21-1 to TRBJ2-2; the tabulated D call, TRBD1, remains unverified against the DNA. TRBV21-1 constitutes a pseudogene. The CDR3 contains 19 residues. For the CDR3, the DNA is TGTGCCAGCAGCAAAGACTCGAACTTTGGACAGAAGAACACCGGGGAGCTGTTTTTT. This gives the protein CASSKDSNFGQKNTGELFF.

V gene TRBV6-6 combines with J gene TRBJ1-1; TRBD1 matches 8 bases. The junction had 6 bases not matched to a gene; V was cut back by 5 bases and J by 4 bases. The CDR3 loop spans 14 amino acids. The germline CDR1 and CDR2 sequences are MNHNY and SVGAGI (reference sequence). In DNA, the CDR3 is TGTGCCAGCAGTCACCCTCAGGGGGCCACTGAAGCTTTCTTT. As protein: CASSHPQGATEAFF.

V gene TRBV9 combines with J gene TRBJ2-3; the D gene is possibly TRBD1 (6 bases). Germline lookup yields CDR1 SGDLS and CDR2 YYNGEE. The CDR3 spans 18 residues. V lost 0 bases and J lost 0, with 17 bases in between. The CDR3 DNA is TGTGCCAGCAGCGTAGGTCCCACCGGGACAAGAAGCACAGATACGCAGTATTTT. Its translation: CASSVGPTGTRSTDTQYF.

In DNA, the CDR3 is TGTGCCAGCAGCCAAGGGGTGCGGGTACCGAATGAGCAGTTCTTC. Its translation: CASSQGVRVPNEQFF. The chain employs TRBV3-1 (or the pseudogene TRBV3-2) and TRBJ2-1; TRBD2 is a possible D gene (5 bases). Germline CDR1 is LGHDT and CDR2 is YNNKEL (reference sequence). The CDR3 extends over 15 amino acids. V was clipped by 1 base and J by 7 bases, with 14 bases between them.

This clone was seen only a few times. The rearrangement links TRBV9 to TRBJ2-7, with D tentatively TRBD2 (6 bases). The CDR3 runs 15 residues. Germline V gene data show CDR1 as SGDLS and CDR2 as YYNGEE. Trimming took 0 bases from V and 0 from J, leaving 10 bases between them. This chain's CDR3 is CASSVGDWDSYEQYF. CDR3 DNA sequence: TGTGCCAGCAGCGTAGGGGACTGGGACTCCTACGAGCAGTACTTC.

This chain links TRBV30 with TRBJ1-2, with D possibly TRBD1 on 6 matching bases. This CDR3 region has 11 residues. The V end was cut by 3 bases, the J end by 6 bases, with 8 bases between. Germline assignment: CDR1 GTSNPN and CDR2 SVGIG (reference sequence). CDR3 in DNA: TGTGCCTGGAGGGCAGGGGATGGCTACACCTTC. It codes for CAWRAGDGYTF.